These 23 T cell receptor beta chains came from one sample sequenced in a study of cytomegalovirus exposure and HLA in healthy donors. PCR amplification relied on 60 Vbeta primers (plus 13 Jbeta primers). Assay used: immunoSEQ multiplex PCR; TCRdb lists only in-frame clones, some missing. The sample has 150,000 or so clones; 68% are singletons. Sequenced material: PBMCs. The source is a man younger than 45 in good health and CMV-seropositive.

V gene TRBV2 combines with J gene TRBJ2-1, with 12 bases identical to TRBD2. This CDR3 contains 16 residues. V shed 4 bases, J shed 5 bases, and the junction held 6 bases outside the gene matches. In germline, CDR1 is SNHLY, CDR2 FYNNEI. The CDR3 reads CASSARGLAGNNEQFF. CDR3 DNA: TGTGCCAGCAGTGCCCGAGGACTAGCGGGGAACAATGAGCAGTTCTTC.

The chain uses TRBV6-6 and TRBJ2-1; tentatively, D is TRBD2 (6 bases). The CDR3 is 12 amino acids. With 4 bases removed from V and 6 bases from J, the gap between germline ends came to 7 bases. Germline CDR1 and CDR2: MNHNY and SVGAGI (reference sequence). Here the CDR3 DNA reads TGTGCCAGCAGTTTTAGCGGCAATGAGCAGTTCTTC. This encodes CASSFSGNEQFF.

V and J are TRBV6-5 and TRBJ2-7; possibly TRBD2 for D (5 bases). CDR1 and CDR2 from the germline V gene are MNHEY and SVGAGI. This CDR3 is built from 15 residues. V shed 5 bases and J shed 6 bases, with 20 bases lying between them. CDR3 sequence: CASSPPKLEKAEQYF. For the CDR3, the DNA is TGTGCCAGCAGTCCCCCGAAACTAGAAAAGGCCGAGCAGTACTTC.

This chain uses TRBV6-5 with TRBJ2-2, with 10 bases matching TRBD2. The CDR3 is 15 residues long. Trimming took 2 bases from V and 5 from J; bases not matched to a gene: 2. Germline loops: CDR1 MNHEY, CDR2 SVGAGI. The CDR3 reads CASSYASGRTGELFF. The CDR3 DNA is TGTGCCAGCAGTTACGCTAGCGGGAGAACCGGGGAGCTGTTTTTT.

V and J are TRBV25-1 and TRBJ2-7; a possible D gene is TRBD2 (6 bases). V was pared by 10 bases and J by 12 bases, with 19 bases between. Germline CDR1 is MGHDK and CDR2 is SYGVNS. The CDR3 is made up of 11 amino acids. CDR3 DNA: TGTGCCACCGGCGGGGCTACCCGGCGGTACTTC. Translated: CATGGATRRYF.

V and J are TRBV10-1 and TRBJ1-5; perhaps TRBD1 as D (5 bases). The length of the CDR3 is 13 residues. Trimming removed 4 bases from V and 5 bases from J, with 9 bases in between. Germline values: CDR1 WNHNN, CDR2 SYGVQD (reference sequence). The CDR3 loop reads CASSAAGDQPQHF. The DNA for the CDR3 is TGCGCCAGCAGTGCGGCGGGGGATCAGCCCCAGCATTTT.

This chain uses TRBV4-2 with TRBJ2-7, with TRBD1 identical over 11 bases. This CDR3 comprises 16 residues. Germline CDR1 is LGHNA and CDR2 is YNFKEQ. The V and J ends lost 0 bases and 0 bases, in that order; junction bases with no gene match: 1. The CDR3 sequence is CASSQDGTGGSYEQYF. The CDR3 DNA is TGTGCCAGCAGCCAAGATGGGACAGGGGGCTCCTACGAGCAGTACTTC.

The chain employs TRBV21-1 and TRBJ2-2; the table's D call TRBD2 went unverified against the DNA. TRBV21-1 is classified as a pseudogene. The length of the CDR3 is 14 residues. The CDR3 coding sequence is TGTGCCAGCAGCAAACGAGGGAGATCCGGGGAGCTGTTTTTT. Its protein is CASSKRGRSGELFF.

CDR3 bases: TGTGCCAGCAGCTCAGAAAAAGTGTGGACAGATACGCAGTATTTT. This gives the protein CASSSEKVWTDTQYF. The chain has TRBV7-9 and TRBJ2-3; D is unresolved. V was cut by 4 bases and J by 3 bases, with 14 bases left in between. The CDR3 has 15 residues. CDR1 is SEHNR, CDR2 FQNEAQ, per germline (reference sequence).

This clone was counted a few times. Other DNA sequences in the same sample also yield this CDR3. The chain links TRBV6-6 to TRBJ1-5, with no clear D. CDR1 is MNHNY, CDR2 SVGAGI, per germline (reference sequence). The CDR3 contains 12 residues. Trimming cost V 8 bases and J 4 bases, with 9 bases left between them. The CDR3 region has the DNA TGTGCCAGCCAAAGAACTAATCAGCCCCAGCATTTT. Residues: CASQRTNQPQHF.

The rearrangement links TRBV7-3 to TRBJ2-5, with 9 bases lining up with TRBD2. Germline CDR1 is SGHTA and CDR2 is FQGTGA. CDR3 length equals 16 residues. Unmatched junction bases numbered 11, after V lost 4 bases and J lost 5 bases. DNA for the CDR3: TGTGCCAGCAGCTCCGGGGCGGGAGGGAGGCTGGAGACCCAGTACTTC. Translation: CASSSGAGGRLETQYF.

This sequence joins TRBV30 and TRBJ2-2, with TRBD1 identical over 7 bases. The CDR3 consists of 15 residues. The germline gives CDR1 GTSNPN, CDR2 SVGIG (reference sequence). After removal of 2 bases from V and 6 bases from J, the junction contained 9 bases not matched to a gene. CDR3 coding DNA: TGTGCCTGGAGTCGTAACAGGGGAAGTCCCGGGGAGCTGTTTTTT. Amino acid sequence: CAWSRNRGSPGELFF.

The chain joins TRBV30 to TRBJ1-1, with D perhaps TRBD1 (5 bases). This CDR3 has 14 amino acids. The ends were cut back, 4 bases at V and 3 bases at J, with 15 bases in the middle. Germline V gene sequence: CDR1 GTSNPN, CDR2 SVGIG (reference sequence). Here the CDR3 DNA reads TGTGCCTGGATTCGATTCCCGGGGGACACTGAAGCTTTCTTT. This sequence encodes CAWIRFPGDTEAFF.

V and J are TRBV7-2 and TRBJ2-2; TRBD1 matches at 7 bases. The CDR3 spans 17 residues. V was pared by 1 base and J by 5 bases, with 10 bases of the junction left unmatched. Germline V gene data show CDR1 as SGHTA and CDR2 as FQGNSA. CDR3 sequence (DNA): TGTGCCAGCAGCTTAGACGAAGACAGGGTTTTTACCGGGGAGCTGTTTTTT. This translates into CASSLDEDRVFTGELFF.

The chain has TRBV30 and TRBJ1-6, with 10 bases lining up with TRBD1. Germline-derived CDR1 and CDR2 are GTSNPN and SVGIG (reference sequence). The CDR3 runs to 14 residues. Unmatched junction bases numbered 5, after V lost 5 bases and J lost 7 bases. This CDR3 is CAWWDRGRNSPLHF. CDR3 DNA sequence: TGTGCCTGGTGGGACAGGGGACGAAATTCACCCCTCCACTTT.

The chain joins TRBV6-5 to TRBJ2-2; the D gene is possibly TRBD2 (6 bases). CDR1 is MNHEY, CDR2 SVGAGI, per germline. The CDR3 runs 14 residues. V dropped 6 bases and J dropped 1 base, with 9 bases sitting between them. CDR3 in DNA: TGTGCCAGCAGGAGGGACTGGAACACCGGGGAGCTGTTTTTT. Protein product: CASRRDWNTGELFF.

The chain recombines TRBV4-1 with TRBJ2-7; TRBD2 is a possible D gene (7 bases). Germline V lookup: CDR1 MGHRA, CDR2 YSYEKL. This CDR3 has 16 residues. V was trimmed by 3 bases and J by 0 bases, leaving 15 bases between them. The CDR3 coding sequence is TGCGCCAGCAGCCATCTTAGGGGGGGGAACTCCTACGAGCAGTACTTC. Translation gives CASSHLRGGNSYEQYF.

The J gene is TRBJ1-2, the V gene TRBV6-5, with D possibly being TRBD1 (5 bases). There are 14 residues in the CDR3. The germline CDR1 and CDR2 sequences are MNHEY and SVGAGI. The V and J ends lost 5 bases and 0 bases respectively, with 10 bases between them. The CDR3: CASSTPRANYGYTF. In DNA, the CDR3 is TGTGCCAGCAGTACGCCCAGGGCTAACTATGGCTACACCTTC.

A few counts support this clone. The CDR3, as DNA: TGTGCCAGCAGTAAACAGAACTTCTTAGCTTTCTTT. It codes for CASSKQNFLAFF. The J gene is TRBJ1-1, the V gene TRBV28; no firm D call. CDR1 is MDHEN and CDR2 is SYDVKM in the germline V gene. V lost 5 bases and J lost 10, with 14 bases in between. The CDR3 covers 12 residues. Together with reference TRBV28 and TRBJ1-1, the CDR3 gives the full variable domain: DVKVTQSSRYLVKRTGEKVFLECVQDMDHENMFWYRQDPGLGLRLIYFSYDVKMKEKGDIPEGYSVSREKKERFSLILESASTNQTSMYLCASSKQNFLAFFGQGTRLTVV.

This sequence joins TRBV6-5 and TRBJ2-7; 10 bases are a match to TRBD2. The CDR3 length is 15 residues. CDR1 and CDR2 (germline): MNHEY, SVGAGI. The ends lost 6 bases at V and 5 bases at J; junction bases unmatched: 10. CDR3 sequence reads: CASRYQREGSHEQYF. The CDR3 DNA reads TGTGCCAGCAGGTACCAGCGGGAGGGCTCTCACGAGCAGTACTTC.

The chain carries TRBV6-6 and TRBJ2-2; D ambiguous. V was shortened by 7 bases and J by 6 bases, with 12 bases between the two germline ends. The CDR3 runs 13 residues. Germline V gene data show CDR1 as MNHNY and CDR2 as SVGAGI (reference sequence). CDR3 nucleotide sequence: TGTGCCAGCACCCCGTTGACTCCCGGGGAGCTGTTTTTT. Encoded protein: CASTPLTPGELFF.

This clone has more than one count but fewer than ten. The chain links TRBV7-3 to TRBJ2-7; 7 nucleotides match TRBD2. Germline V lookup: CDR1 SGHTA, CDR2 FQGTGA. V shed 0 bases, J shed 5 bases, and the junction held 7 bases outside the gene matches. The CDR3 is 15 residues long. This chain's CDR3 is CASSLTGRGKDEQYF. The CDR3 DNA reads as TGTGCCAGCAGCTTAACGGGGAGGGGTAAGGACGAGCAGTACTTC. The whole variable domain, filled in from reference TRBV7-3 and TRBJ2-7, reads GAGVSQTPSNKVTEKGKYVELRCDPISGHTALYWYRQSLGQGPEFLIYFQGTGAADDSGLPNDRFFAVRPEGSVSTLKIQRTERGDSAVYLCASSLTGRGKDEQYFGPGTRLTVT.

This chain links TRBV15 with TRBJ2-5; no firm D call. The germline V gene encodes CDR1 LNHNV and CDR2 YYDKDF (reference sequence). The CDR3 is made up of 14 amino acids. With 0 bases removed from V and 3 bases from J, the gap between germline ends came to 8 bases. In nucleotides, the CDR3 is TGTGCCACCAGCAGAGATATGGAGAAAGAGACCCAGTACTTC. Protein sequence: CATSRDMEKETQYF.